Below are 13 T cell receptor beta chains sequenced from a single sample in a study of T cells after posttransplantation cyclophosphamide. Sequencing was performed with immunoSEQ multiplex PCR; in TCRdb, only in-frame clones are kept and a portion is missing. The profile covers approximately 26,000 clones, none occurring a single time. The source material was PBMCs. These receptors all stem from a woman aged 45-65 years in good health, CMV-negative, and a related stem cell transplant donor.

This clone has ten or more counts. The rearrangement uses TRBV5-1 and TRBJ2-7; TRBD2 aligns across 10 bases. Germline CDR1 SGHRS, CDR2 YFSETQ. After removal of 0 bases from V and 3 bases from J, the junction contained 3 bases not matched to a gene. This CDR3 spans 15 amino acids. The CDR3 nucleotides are TGCGCCAGCAGCTTGGGGACTAGCGGATTCTACGAGCAGTACTTC. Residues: CASSLGTSGFYEQYF.

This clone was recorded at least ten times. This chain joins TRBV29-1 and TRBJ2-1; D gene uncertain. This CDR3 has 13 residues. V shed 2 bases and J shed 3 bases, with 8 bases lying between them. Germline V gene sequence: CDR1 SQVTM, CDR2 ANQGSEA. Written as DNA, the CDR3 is TGCAGCGTTGAACAGGCAATCTACAATGAGCAGTTCTTC. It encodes CSVEQAIYNEQFF.

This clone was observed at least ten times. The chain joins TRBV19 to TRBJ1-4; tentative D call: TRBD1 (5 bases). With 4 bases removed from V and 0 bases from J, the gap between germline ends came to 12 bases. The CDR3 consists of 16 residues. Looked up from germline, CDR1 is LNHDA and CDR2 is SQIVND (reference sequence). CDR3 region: CASSNRQRPTNEKLFF. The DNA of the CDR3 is TGTGCCAGTAGTAACCGACAGAGGCCAACTAATGAAAAACTGTTTTTT.

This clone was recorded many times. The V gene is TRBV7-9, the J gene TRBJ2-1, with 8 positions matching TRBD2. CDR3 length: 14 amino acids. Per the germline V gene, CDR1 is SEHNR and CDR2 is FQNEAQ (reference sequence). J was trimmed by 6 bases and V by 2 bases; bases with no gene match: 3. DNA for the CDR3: TGTGCCAGCAGCTTAATCAGCGGGAGCAATGAGCAGTTCTTC. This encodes CASSLISGSNEQFF.

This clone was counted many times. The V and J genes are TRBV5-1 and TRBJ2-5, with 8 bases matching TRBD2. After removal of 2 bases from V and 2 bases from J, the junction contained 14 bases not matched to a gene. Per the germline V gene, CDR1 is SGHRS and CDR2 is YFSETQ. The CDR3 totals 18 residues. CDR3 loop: CASSFLAAGGGYQETQYF. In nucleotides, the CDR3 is TGCGCCAGCAGCTTTCTGGCGGCCGGGGGGGGGTATCAAGAGACCCAGTACTTC.

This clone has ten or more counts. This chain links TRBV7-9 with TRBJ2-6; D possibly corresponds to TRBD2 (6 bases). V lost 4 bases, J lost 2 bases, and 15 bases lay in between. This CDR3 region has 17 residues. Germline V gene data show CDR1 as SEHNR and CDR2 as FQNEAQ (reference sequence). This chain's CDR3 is CASSSTIGGTGANVLTF. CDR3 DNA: TGTGCCAGCAGCTCGACAATCGGAGGGACTGGGGCCAACGTCCTGACTTTC.

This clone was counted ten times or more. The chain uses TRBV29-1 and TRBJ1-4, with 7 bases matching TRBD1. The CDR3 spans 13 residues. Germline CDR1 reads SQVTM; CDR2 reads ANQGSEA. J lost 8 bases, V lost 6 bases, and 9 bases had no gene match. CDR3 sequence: CSVAQGVGEKLFF. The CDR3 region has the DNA TGCAGCGTGGCTCAGGGGGTAGGGGAAAAACTGTTTTTT.

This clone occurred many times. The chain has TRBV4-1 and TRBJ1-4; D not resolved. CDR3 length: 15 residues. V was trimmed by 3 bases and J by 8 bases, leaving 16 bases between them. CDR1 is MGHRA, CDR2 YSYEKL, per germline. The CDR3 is CASSHSGSYSEKLFF. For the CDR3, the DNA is TGCGCCAGCAGCCACTCGGGGTCTTACTCGGAAAAACTGTTTTTT.

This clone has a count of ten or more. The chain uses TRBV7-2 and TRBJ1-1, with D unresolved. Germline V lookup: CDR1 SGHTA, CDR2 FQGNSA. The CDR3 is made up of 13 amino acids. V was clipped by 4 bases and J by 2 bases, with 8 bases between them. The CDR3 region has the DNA TGTGCCAGCAGCTCCCCGTTCAACACTGAAGCTTTCTTT. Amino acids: CASSSPFNTEAFF.

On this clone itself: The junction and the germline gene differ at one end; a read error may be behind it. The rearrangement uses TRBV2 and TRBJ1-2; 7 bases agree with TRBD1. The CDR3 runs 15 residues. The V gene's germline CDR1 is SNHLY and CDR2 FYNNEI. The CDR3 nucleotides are TGTACCAGCAGTGTAGGAGGGGGCATTGGCTATGGCTACACCTTC. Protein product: CTSSVGGGIGYGYTF.

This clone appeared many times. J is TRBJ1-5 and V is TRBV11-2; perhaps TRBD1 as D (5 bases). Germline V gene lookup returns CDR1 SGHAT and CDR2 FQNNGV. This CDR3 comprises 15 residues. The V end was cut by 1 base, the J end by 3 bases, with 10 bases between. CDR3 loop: CASSLAGGPNQPQHF. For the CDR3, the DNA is TGTGCCAGCAGCTTAGCGGGGGGTCCCAATCAGCCCCAGCATTTT.

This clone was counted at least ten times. Here the CDR3 DNA reads TGTGCCAGCAGCTTTACAGGGCTTTCTAATGAAAAACTGTTTTTT. The encoded protein is CASSFTGLSNEKLFF. This rearrangement joins TRBV7-2 to TRBJ1-4; D perhaps matches TRBD1 (6 bases). V lost 3 bases, J lost 3 bases, and 11 bases lay in between. The CDR3 covers 15 residues. Germline assignment: CDR1 SGHTA and CDR2 FQGNSA.

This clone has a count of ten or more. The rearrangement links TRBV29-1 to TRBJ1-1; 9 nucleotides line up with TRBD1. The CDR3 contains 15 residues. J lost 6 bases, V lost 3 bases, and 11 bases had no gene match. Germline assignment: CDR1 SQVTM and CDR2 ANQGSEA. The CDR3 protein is CSVDTAPGQGSEAFF. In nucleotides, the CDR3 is TGCAGCGTTGACACGGCCCCGGGACAGGGTTCTGAAGCTTTCTTT.